One sample yielded the 25 T cell receptor beta chains listed below, sequenced in a study of blood T cell repertoires in COVID-19. Some clones are missing from TCRdb's copy, which holds only in-frame ones; the method was immunoSEQ multiplex PCR. The sample shows hundreds of thousands of clones, 83% of them seen only once. The sample taken for sequencing was peripheral blood. These receptors were collected from a woman aged 25 to 39 with COVID-19, enrolled during active disease.

This sequence joins TRBV5-4 and TRBJ2-7; tentatively, D is TRBD2 (5 bases). Deletions cut 3 bases from V and 5 bases from J, with 15 bases between. The CDR3 spans 14 residues. Germline CDR1 reads SGHNT; CDR2 reads YYREEE (reference sequence). The CDR3 nucleotides read TGTGCCAGCAGCTCGGGATCGCGGAAAGACGAGCAGTACTTC. It yields the protein CASSSGSRKDEQYF.

The rearrangement uses TRBV7-9 and TRBJ2-1; TRBD2 might be the D (6 bases). Per germline, CDR1 SEHNR and CDR2 FQNEAQ (reference sequence). This CDR3 has 15 residues. Trimming shortened V by 3 bases and J by 0 bases, and 9 bases separated the two germline ends. CDR3 in amino acids: CASSFQRVSYNEQFF. The DNA for the CDR3 is TGTGCCAGCAGCTTCCAGCGGGTCTCCTACAATGAGCAGTTCTTC.

The chain combines TRBV19 with TRBJ1-1, with 11 bases that match TRBD1. The CDR3 extends over 16 amino acids. In germline, CDR1 is LNHDA, CDR2 SQIVND (reference sequence). Trimming removed 5 bases from V and 4 bases from J; junction bases left unmatched: 9. The CDR3 bases are TGTGCCAGTAGTGCCCACCTTGGGACAGGGGGCACTGAAGCTTTCTTT. This translates into CASSAHLGTGGTEAFF.

The chain combines TRBV9 with TRBJ2-3; no clear D gene. Germline V lookup: CDR1 SGDLS, CDR2 YYNGEE. CDR3 size: 14 residues. V lost 4 bases and J lost 4, with 13 bases in between. CDR3: CASSYRLAPDTQYF. CDR3 coding DNA: TGTGCCAGCAGCTACCGACTGGCGCCAGATACGCAGTATTTT.

This rearrangement joins TRBV14 to TRBJ2-1, with D possibly being TRBD2 (5 bases). CDR1 and CDR2 (germline): SGHDN, FVKESK. The CDR3 consists of 13 residues. V lost 0 bases to trimming and J lost 9 bases, with 9 bases between them. For the CDR3, the DNA is TGTGCCAGCAGCCAAGAAGATAGCGTTGAGCAGTTCTTC. Amino acid sequence: CASSQEDSVEQFF.

This chain connects TRBV9 to TRBJ2-3; TRBD1 might be the D (6 bases). Germline lookup yields CDR1 SGDLS and CDR2 YYNGEE. V was cut by 3 bases and J by 5 bases, with 10 bases left in between. There are 13 residues in the CDR3. The DNA for the CDR3 is TGTGCCAGCAGCGAGGGGGTTATAGATACGCAGTATTTT. Its protein product is CASSEGVIDTQYF.

The V and J genes are TRBV7-2 and TRBJ2-7; TRBD2 matches at 10 bases. V shed 8 bases, J shed 6 bases, and the junction held 7 bases outside the gene matches. The length of the CDR3 is 13 residues. Germline values: CDR1 SGHTA, CDR2 FQGNSA. The CDR3 bases are TGTGCCAGCGCTAGCGGGGGTTCTCTCGAGCAGTACTTC. As protein: CASASGGSLEQYF.

A few counts support this clone. The rearrangement links TRBV6-4 to TRBJ2-3; 12 nucleotides match TRBD2. Trimming at V came to 3 bases and at J to 4 bases, leaving 5 bases not matched to a gene. The V gene's germline CDR1 is MRHNA and CDR2 SNTAGT. The CDR3 spans 16 residues. CDR3 amino acids: CASSESSGGAADTQYF. The CDR3 coding sequence is TGTGCCAGCAGTGAGTCTAGCGGGGGGGCTGCAGATACGCAGTATTTT.

This clone was detected a few times. The chain joins TRBV12-3 or TRBV12-4 to TRBJ2-5; 7 nucleotides align to TRBD1. The CDR3 length is 12 residues. With 5 bases clipped from V and 6 bases from J, the junction kept 3 bases outside the gene matches. CDR3 DNA: TGTGCCAGCAGTCCAGGGGGAAAGACCCAGTACTTC. Amino acids: CASSPGGKTQYF.

This chain connects TRBV19 to TRBJ2-7; 8 bases align to TRBD2. Germline V gene data show CDR1 as LNHDA and CDR2 as SQIVND (reference sequence). The trim removed 4 bases at V and 6 bases at J, leaving 11 bases unmatched. The CDR3 extends over 15 amino acids. CDR3 sequence (DNA): TGTGCCAGTAGTAGGTTCACGGGGGGGCCGATCGAGCAGTACTTC. Translated: CASSRFTGGPIEQYF.

V usage is TRBV11-1 and J usage is TRBJ2-2; 8 bases agree with TRBD2. Germline loops: CDR1 SGHAT, CDR2 FQDESV (reference sequence). CDR3 size: 15 residues. V lost 6 bases, J lost 5 bases, and 8 bases stayed unmatched. CDR3 nucleotides: TGTGCCAGCAGGCCTCTAGCGGGTGATACCGGGGAGCTGTTTTTT. As protein: CASRPLAGDTGELFF.

This chain joins TRBV9 and TRBJ2-2; D is ambiguous. V gave up 0 bases and J gave up 1 base, with 4 bases separating them. The CDR3 length is 14 residues. Germline values: CDR1 SGDLS, CDR2 YYNGEE. The CDR3 bases are TGTGCCAGCAGCGTAGACGGGAACACCGGGGAGCTGTTTTTT. It is translated as CASSVDGNTGELFF.

This clone came up once. The J gene is TRBJ2-3, the V gene TRBV9, with D perhaps TRBD2 (5 bases). CDR1 and CDR2 from the germline V gene are SGDLS and YYNGEE. Trimming stripped 3 bases from V and 5 bases from J, with 10 bases between. The CDR3 loop spans 13 amino acids. Here the CDR3 reads CASSGTRLDTQYF. CDR3 in DNA: TGTGCCAGCAGCGGTACTAGACTAGATACGCAGTATTTT.

V usage is TRBV30 and J usage is TRBJ2-7; perhaps TRBD2 as D (6 bases). Per the germline V gene, CDR1 is GTSNPN and CDR2 is SVGIG (reference sequence). CDR3 length equals 12 residues. Trimming pared 2 bases from V and 6 bases from J, leaving 11 bases between. The CDR3 DNA reads TGTGCCTGGAGTCCTAGCGTCGCCGAGCAGTACTTC. Its protein is CAWSPSVAEQYF.

The rearrangement joins TRBV2 to TRBJ2-5; tentatively, D is TRBD2 (5 bases). This CDR3 contains 15 residues. V lost 5 bases, J lost 7 bases, and 20 bases lay in between. The germline V gene has CDR1 SNHLY and CDR2 FYNNEI. CDR3 nucleotides: TGTGCCAGCAGTCCCGCAGACGGCGGAGGTGTGACCCAGTACTTC. Protein sequence: CASSPADGGGVTQYF.

This clone has a single count. The rearrangement uses TRBV4-3 and TRBJ2-1, with 10 positions matching TRBD2. Germline-derived CDR1 and CDR2 are LGHNA and YSLEER. The CDR3 length is 15 residues. Germline trimming cut 1 base from V and 3 bases from J; bases unmatched to any gene: 0. CDR3 DNA sequence: TGCGCCAGCAGCCAAGCTAGCGGGGGCTACAATGAGCAGTTCTTC. Protein sequence: CASSQASGGYNEQFF.

V usage is TRBV6-4 and J usage is TRBJ2-2; 11 bases fit TRBD1. CDR3 length: 16 residues. CDR1 and CDR2 (germline): MRHNA, SNTAGT. Unmatched junction bases numbered 3, after V lost 2 bases and J lost 4 bases. The CDR3 is CASSDHGTGGTGELFF. CDR3 DNA sequence: TGTGCCAGCAGTGACCACGGGACAGGGGGCACCGGGGAGCTGTTTTTT.

The table lists this clone with a count of one. The chain is built from TRBV12-3 or TRBV12-4 and TRBJ1-4; a possible D gene is TRBD1 (6 bases). Trimming pared 4 bases from V and 8 bases from J, leaving 11 bases between. The CDR3 spans 13 residues. This chain's CDR3 is CASSWTAQEKLFF. The CDR3 nucleotides are TGTGCCAGCAGTTGGACAGCGCAGGAAAAACTGTTTTTT.

CDR3 sequence (DNA): TGCAGCGCCGATGGCGGCTACACCTTC. It codes for CSADGGYTF. The chain recombines TRBV29-1 with TRBJ1-2; D is unclear. The CDR3 is 9 amino acids. Trimming shortened V by 7 bases and J by 8 bases, and 8 bases separated the two germline ends. CDR1 and CDR2 from the germline V gene are SQVTM and ANQGSEA.

This clone has a single count. V usage is TRBV5-6 and J usage is TRBJ2-5, with D uncertain. This CDR3 is built from 13 residues. V was shortened by 2 bases and J by 2 bases, with 7 bases between the two germline ends. The germline CDR1 and CDR2 sequences are SGHDT and YYEEEE. CDR3 in DNA: TGTGCCAGCAGCTTTGGTCAGCAAGAGACCCAGTACTTC. It yields the protein CASSFGQQETQYF. Filled out from reference TRBV5-6 and TRBJ2-5, the complete variable domain reads DAGVTQSPTHLIKTRGQQVTLRCSPKSGHDTVSWYQQALGQGPQFIFQYYEEEERQRGNFPDRFSGHQFPNYSSELNVNALLLGDSALYLCASSFGQQETQYFGPGTRLLVL.

In this sample, this clone turned up a few times. CDR3 DNA: TGTGCCAGCAGCCAAGGGTTCTTGGCGGGGTACTATGGCTACACCTTC. Its translation: CASSQGFLAGYYGYTF. This rearrangement joins TRBV3-1 (or the pseudogene TRBV3-2) to TRBJ1-2; D unresolved. The CDR3 has 16 amino acids. The germline V gene encodes CDR1 LGHDT and CDR2 YNNKEL (reference sequence). Deletions cut 1 base from V and 3 bases from J, with 15 bases between.

The V gene is TRBV2, the J gene TRBJ1-4; 10 bases are a match to TRBD1. This CDR3 has 14 amino acids. CDR1 and CDR2 from the germline V gene are SNHLY and FYNNEI. Trimming cost V 5 bases and J 7 bases; bases outside gene matches: 4. CDR3 region: CASSPGTGAEKLFF. CDR3 nucleotide sequence: TGTGCCAGCAGTCCCGGGACAGGGGCTGAAAAACTGTTTTTT. The whole variable domain, filled in from reference TRBV2 and TRBJ1-4, reads EPEVTQTPSHQVTQMGQEVILRCVPISNHLYFYWYRQILGQKVEFLVSFYNNEISEKSEIFDDQFSVERPDGSNFTLKIRSTKLEDSAMYFCASSPGTGAEKLFFGSGTQLSVL.

The chain joins TRBV10-3 to TRBJ1-4; 8 nucleotides line up with TRBD1. The CDR3 loop spans 19 amino acids. V shed 4 bases and J 5 bases; nucleotides not matched to a gene: 18. CDR1 is ENHRY and CDR2 is SYGVKD in the germline V gene. CDR3: CAISASGTWISGGNEKLFF. CDR3 sequence (DNA): TGTGCCATCAGTGCTTCCGGGACTTGGATCTCAGGGGGCAATGAAAAACTGTTTTTT.

This chain uses TRBV19 with TRBJ2-2; weak D call: TRBD1 (6 bases). Germline CDR1 LNHDA, CDR2 SQIVND (reference sequence). CDR3 length: 13 residues. The V gene lost 5 bases and the J gene lost 4 bases, with 8 bases spanning the gap. Here the CDR3 DNA reads TGTGCCAGTAGTCGGACAGTCACCGGGGAGCTGTTTTTT. It encodes CASSRTVTGELFF.

The chain couples TRBV7-9 to TRBJ2-7, with 7 bases that match TRBD1. This CDR3 is 14 amino acids long. V shed 5 bases and J 4 bases; nucleotides not matched to a gene: 8. The germline CDR1 and CDR2 sequences are SEHNR and FQNEAQ (reference sequence). CDR3 bases: TGTGCCAGCAGCCCCTTGGACAGGCCTTACGAGCAGTACTTC. Residues: CASSPLDRPYEQYF.